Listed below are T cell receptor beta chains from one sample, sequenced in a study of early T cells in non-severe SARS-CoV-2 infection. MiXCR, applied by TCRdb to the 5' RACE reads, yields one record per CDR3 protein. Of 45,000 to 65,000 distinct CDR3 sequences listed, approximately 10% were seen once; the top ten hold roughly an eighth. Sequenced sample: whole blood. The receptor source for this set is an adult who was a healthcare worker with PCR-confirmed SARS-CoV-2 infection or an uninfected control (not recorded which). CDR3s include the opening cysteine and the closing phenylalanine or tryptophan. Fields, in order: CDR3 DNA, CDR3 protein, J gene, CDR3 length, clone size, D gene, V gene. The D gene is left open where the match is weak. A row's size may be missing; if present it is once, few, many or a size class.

CDR3 DNA: TGCAGTGCTAGGGCCGGGGTCACGAACACCGGGGAGCTGTTTTTT; CDR3 protein: CSARAGVTNTGELFF; J gene: TRBJ2-2; CDR3 length: 15; clone size: -; D gene: -; V gene: TRBV20-1
CDR3 DNA: TGCAGCGGGAGGACAGGGCAAGAGACCCAGTACTTC; CDR3 protein: CSGRTGQETQYF; J gene: TRBJ2-5; CDR3 length: 12; clone size: -; D gene: TRBD1; V gene: TRBV29-1
CDR3 DNA: TGTGCCAGCAGCTCCACTTGGGGCTACACCTTC; CDR3 protein: CASSSTWGYTF; J gene: TRBJ1-2; CDR3 length: 11; clone size: -; D gene: -; V gene: TRBV6-2/TRBV6-3
CDR3 DNA: TGTGCCAGCTCACTTAGCGGGACAAACGAGCAGTACTTC; CDR3 protein: CASSLSGTNEQYF; J gene: TRBJ2-7; CDR3 length: 13; clone size: many; D gene: TRBD2; V gene: TRBV18
CDR3 DNA: TGCGCCAGCAGTACCCCGCCGAGGGGTGGCTCACCCCTCCACTTT; CDR3 protein: CASSTPPRGGSPLHF; J gene: TRBJ1-6; CDR3 length: 15; clone size: many; D gene: -; V gene: TRBV10-2
CDR3 DNA: TGCGCCAGCAGCCAAGGGTTTAATTCACCCCTCCACTTT; CDR3 protein: CASSQGFNSPLHF; J gene: TRBJ1-6; CDR3 length: 13; clone size: many; D gene: -; V gene: TRBV4-3
CDR3 DNA: TGTGCCGGGAGTCCTACTAGCTCTGGGGCCAACGTCCTGACTTTC; CDR3 protein: CAGSPTSSGANVLTF; J gene: TRBJ2-6; CDR3 length: 15; clone size: many; D gene: -; V gene: TRBV2
CDR3 DNA: TGCAGTGCTAGAGGTTCTAAGGAAAAACTGTTTTTT; CDR3 protein: CSARGSKEKLFF; J gene: TRBJ1-4; CDR3 length: 12; clone size: few; D gene: -; V gene: TRBV20-1
CDR3 DNA: TGTGCCATCAGTGAAGGGGTTTGGAACACTGAAGCTTTCTTT; CDR3 protein: CAISEGVWNTEAFF; J gene: TRBJ1-1; CDR3 length: 14; clone size: -; D gene: -; V gene: TRBV10-3
CDR3 DNA: TGTGCCAGCAGCCAAGAGGGCTGGAGTCCCTACGAGCAGTACTTC; CDR3 protein: CASSQEGWSPYEQYF; J gene: TRBJ2-7; CDR3 length: 15; clone size: many; D gene: -; V gene: TRBV4-2
CDR3 DNA: TGCAGCGTTCCCGGACCCGGTACGCAGTATTTT; CDR3 protein: CSVPGPGTQYF; J gene: TRBJ2-3; CDR3 length: 11; clone size: many; D gene: -; V gene: TRBV29-1
CDR3 DNA: TGCGCCAGCAGCTTTGGGACTAGCGGAGAGACCCAGTACTTC; CDR3 protein: CASSFGTSGETQYF; J gene: TRBJ2-5; CDR3 length: 14; clone size: -; D gene: TRBD2; V gene: TRBV5-1
CDR3 DNA: TGTGCCAGCACCTTGAGGGGGGGGGCCGGAGAGACCCAGTACTTC; CDR3 protein: CASTLRGGAGETQYF; J gene: TRBJ2-5; CDR3 length: 15; clone size: -; D gene: -; V gene: TRBV12-3/TRBV12-4
CDR3 DNA: TGTGCCAGCCGATCCTATACTACGCAGTACTTT; CDR3 protein: CASRSYTTQYF; J gene: TRBJ2-3; CDR3 length: 11; clone size: -; D gene: -; V gene: TRBV12-3/TRBV12-4
CDR3 DNA: TGCAGTGCTAGTGTCGGCCCTAGAGTATCCTACGAGCAGTACTTC; CDR3 protein: CSASVGPRVSYEQYF; J gene: TRBJ2-7; CDR3 length: 15; clone size: few; D gene: -; V gene: TRBV20-1
CDR3 DNA: TGTGCCACCAGCAGAGATCAGGGCAGGAGCTCCTACGAGCAGTACTTC; CDR3 protein: CATSRDQGRSSYEQYF; J gene: TRBJ2-7; CDR3 length: 16; clone size: few; D gene: -; V gene: TRBV15
CDR3 DNA: TGTGCCAGCAGCTTATACTCTGCCGGGGAGCTGTTTTTT; CDR3 protein: CASSLYSAGELFF; J gene: TRBJ2-2; CDR3 length: 13; clone size: -; D gene: -; V gene: TRBV7-2
CDR3 DNA: TGCAGTGCCCCCGCTGGGAGCTGGGAGACCCAGTACTTC; CDR3 protein: CSAPAGSWETQYF; J gene: TRBJ2-5; CDR3 length: 13; clone size: few; D gene: -; V gene: TRBV20-1
CDR3 DNA: TGCGCCAGCAGCTTGGAAAGCAATTCACCCCTCCACTTT; CDR3 protein: CASSLESNSPLHF; J gene: TRBJ1-6; CDR3 length: 13; clone size: many; D gene: -; V gene: TRBV5-1
CDR3 DNA: TGTGCCAGCTCAGGGGGAAATCAGCCCCAGCATTTT; CDR3 protein: CASSGGNQPQHF; J gene: TRBJ1-5; CDR3 length: 12; clone size: -; D gene: TRBD1; V gene: TRBV12-3/TRBV12-4
CDR3 DNA: TGCGCCAGCAGCTTGGGACAGCACGGCACCGGGGAGCTGTTTTTT; CDR3 protein: CASSLGQHGTGELFF; J gene: TRBJ2-2; CDR3 length: 15; clone size: few; D gene: -; V gene: TRBV5-1
CDR3 DNA: TGCAGTGCTAGAAGCGGACTAGCGGGAGGGCAGACAGATACGCAGTATTTT; CDR3 protein: CSARSGLAGGQTDTQYF; J gene: TRBJ2-3; CDR3 length: 17; clone size: many; D gene: TRBD2; V gene: TRBV20-1
CDR3 DNA: TGTGCCAGCAGTTCGGGACAGGGGATCTACGAGCAGTACTTC; CDR3 protein: CASSSGQGIYEQYF; J gene: TRBJ2-7; CDR3 length: 14; clone size: -; D gene: TRBD1; V gene: TRBV2
CDR3 DNA: TGTGCCAGCAGCTCCACTAGCGGGGAGACCCAGTACTTC; CDR3 protein: CASSSTSGETQYF; J gene: TRBJ2-5; CDR3 length: 13; clone size: many; D gene: TRBD2; V gene: TRBV5-6
CDR3 DNA: TGTGCCAGCAGCTTCTCCGACCTGGATGAGCAGTTCTTC; CDR3 protein: CASSFSDLDEQFF; J gene: TRBJ2-1; CDR3 length: 13; clone size: many; D gene: -; V gene: TRBV11-2
CDR3 DNA: TGCGCCAGCAGCTTGTCGGACCATACTAGCGGGCAAGAGACCCAGTACTTC; CDR3 protein: CASSLSDHTSGQETQYF; J gene: TRBJ2-5; CDR3 length: 17; clone size: -; D gene: TRBD2; V gene: TRBV5-1
CDR3 DNA: TGTGCCACCAGTGATTCAGGGACAGGAACAGATACGCAGTATTTT; CDR3 protein: CATSDSGTGTDTQYF; J gene: TRBJ2-3; CDR3 length: 15; clone size: many; D gene: TRBD1; V gene: TRBV24-1
CDR3 DNA: TGCGCCAGCAGCCAATTCCTTTCGGGTGCTGCCGTCTATGGCTACACCTTC; CDR3 protein: CASSQFLSGAAVYGYTF; J gene: TRBJ1-2; CDR3 length: 17; clone size: -; D gene: -; V gene: TRBV4-3
CDR3 DNA: TGTGCCATCAGTGCAGGGTCCTACGAGCAGTACTTC; CDR3 protein: CAISAGSYEQYF; J gene: TRBJ2-7; CDR3 length: 12; clone size: many; D gene: -; V gene: TRBV10-3
CDR3 DNA: TGTGCCAGCAGCTTAAGGGGCAGCGCCTTCTACGAGCAGTACTTC; CDR3 protein: CASSLRGSAFYEQYF; J gene: TRBJ2-7; CDR3 length: 15; clone size: few; D gene: -; V gene: TRBV7-2
CDR3 DNA: TGCAGCGTTGAAGATTTCCAGGGTGGACGCGAGCAGTACTTC; CDR3 protein: CSVEDFQGGREQYF; J gene: TRBJ2-7; CDR3 length: 14; clone size: few; D gene: -; V gene: TRBV29-1
CDR3 DNA: TGTGCCATCAGTGTTGGGTACCGCCAAGAGACCCAGTACTTC; CDR3 protein: CAISVGYRQETQYF; J gene: TRBJ2-5; CDR3 length: 14; clone size: -; D gene: -; V gene: TRBV24-1
CDR3 DNA: TGTGCCAGCAGCTTAATAGCCAGGACCTACGAGCAGTACTTC; CDR3 protein: CASSLIARTYEQYF; J gene: TRBJ2-7; CDR3 length: 14; clone size: -; D gene: -; V gene: TRBV11-2
CDR3 DNA: TGTGCCAGCAGACGCATAGCTAGCGGGGGGCCCGGGACAGATACGCAGTATTTT; CDR3 protein: CASRRIASGGPGTDTQYF; J gene: TRBJ2-3; CDR3 length: 18; clone size: -; D gene: TRBD2; V gene: TRBV5-6
CDR3 DNA: TGCGCCAGCAGTGAGTCCCGGTTTGAGGACCTTACCTTCTATAATGAGCAGTTCTTC; CDR3 protein: CASSESRFEDLTFYNEQFF; J gene: TRBJ2-1; CDR3 length: 19; clone size: many; D gene: -; V gene: TRBV10-2
CDR3 DNA: TGTGCCAGCAGTTACTTGCCGGGACAGAGGAACACTGAAGCTTTCTTT; CDR3 protein: CASSYLPGQRNTEAFF; J gene: TRBJ1-1; CDR3 length: 16; clone size: few; D gene: TRBD1; V gene: TRBV6-5
CDR3 DNA: TGTGCCATCCCTACACCGGGAGGAGACACCGGGGAGCTGTTTTTT; CDR3 protein: CAIPTPGGDTGELFF; J gene: TRBJ2-2; CDR3 length: 15; clone size: many; D gene: TRBD2; V gene: TRBV10-3
CDR3 DNA: TGTGCCAGCAGCTCCCGGGACCGTTACAATGAGCAGTTCTTC; CDR3 protein: CASSSRDRYNEQFF; J gene: TRBJ2-1; CDR3 length: 14; clone size: many; D gene: -; V gene: TRBV5-6